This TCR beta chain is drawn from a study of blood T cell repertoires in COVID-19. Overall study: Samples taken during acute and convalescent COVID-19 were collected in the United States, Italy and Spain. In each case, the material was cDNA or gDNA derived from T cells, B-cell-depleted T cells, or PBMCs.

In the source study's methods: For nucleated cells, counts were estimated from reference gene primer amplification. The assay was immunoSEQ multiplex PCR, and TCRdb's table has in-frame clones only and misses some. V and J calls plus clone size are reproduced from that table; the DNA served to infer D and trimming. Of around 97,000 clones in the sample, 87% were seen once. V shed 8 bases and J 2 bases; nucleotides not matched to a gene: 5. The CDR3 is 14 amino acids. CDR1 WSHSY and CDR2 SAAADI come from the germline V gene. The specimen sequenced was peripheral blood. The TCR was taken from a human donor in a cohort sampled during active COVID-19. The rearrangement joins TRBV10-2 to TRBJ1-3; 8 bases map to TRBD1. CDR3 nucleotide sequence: TGCGCCAGCCTACAGGGGGGGGCTGGAAACACCATATATTTT. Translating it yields CASLQGGAGNTIYF.